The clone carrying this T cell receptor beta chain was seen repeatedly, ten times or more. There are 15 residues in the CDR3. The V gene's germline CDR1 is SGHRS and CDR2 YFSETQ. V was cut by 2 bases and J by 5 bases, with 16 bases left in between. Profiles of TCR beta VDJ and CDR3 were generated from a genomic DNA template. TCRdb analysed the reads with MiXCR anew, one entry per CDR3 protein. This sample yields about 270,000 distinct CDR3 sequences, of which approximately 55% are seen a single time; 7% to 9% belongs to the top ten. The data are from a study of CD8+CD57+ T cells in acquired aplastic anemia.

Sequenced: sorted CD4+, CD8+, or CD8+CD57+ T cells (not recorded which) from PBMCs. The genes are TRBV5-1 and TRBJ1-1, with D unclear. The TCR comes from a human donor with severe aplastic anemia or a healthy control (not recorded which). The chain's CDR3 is CASSFVSGGDTEAFF. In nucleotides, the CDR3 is TGCGCCAGCAGCTTTGTTTCGGGCGGAGATACTGAAGCTTTCTTT. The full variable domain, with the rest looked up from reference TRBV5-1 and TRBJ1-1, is KAGVTQTPRYLIKTRGQQVTLSCSPISGHRSVSWYQQTPGQGLQFLFEYFSETQRNKGNFPGRFSGRQFSNSRSEMNVSTLELGDSALYLCASSFVSGGDTEAFFGQGTRLTVV.